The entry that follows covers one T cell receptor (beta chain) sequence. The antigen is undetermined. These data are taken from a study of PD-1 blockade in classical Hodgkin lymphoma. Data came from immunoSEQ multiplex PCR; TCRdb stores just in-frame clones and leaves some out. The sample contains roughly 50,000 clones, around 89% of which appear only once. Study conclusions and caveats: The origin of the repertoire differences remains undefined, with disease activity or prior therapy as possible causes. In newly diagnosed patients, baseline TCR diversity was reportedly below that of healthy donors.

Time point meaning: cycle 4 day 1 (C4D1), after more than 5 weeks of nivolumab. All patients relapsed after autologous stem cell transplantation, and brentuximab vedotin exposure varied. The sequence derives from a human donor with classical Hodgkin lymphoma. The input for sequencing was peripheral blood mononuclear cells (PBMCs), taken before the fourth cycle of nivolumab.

CDR3 amino acids: CASSGRDSFEAFF. The CDR3 region has the DNA TGTGCCAGCAGCGGACGGGATTCGTTTGAAGCTTTCTTT. The V call is TRBV6-1, the J call TRBJ1-1; D gene unclear. CDR1 is MNHNS and CDR2 is SASEGT in the germline V gene. The ends were cut back, 6 bases at V and 7 bases at J, with 15 bases in the middle. CDR3 size: 13 residues.